This entry concerns a single T cell receptor beta chain. The target of this receptor is not known. Base qualities are missing; no much larger clone stands one base away. CDR3 length: 16 amino acids, cysteine to phenylalanine. Kept here is only the CDR3 DNA, which spans 48 bases and is read in frame from base 1. CDR1 SGDLS and CDR2 YYNGEE are derived from the germline V gene. Germline trimming amounts to 4 bases on V and 5 bases on J, with 9 as the count of junction bases outside the gene matches. This entry belongs to a study of technical replicates of blood from a few donors (dated by TCRdb to 2016 to 2017). The library was built by means of the immunoSEQ multiplex PCR assay. The clones in this table, taken by TCRdb from immuneACCESS, are in-frame only. Not every clone is retained; where verified, under half of the shortfall comes from an unresolved V gene, and the cause of the rest is unknown. Across this sample there are some 66,000 clones, with approximately 88% seen only once. The ten largest clones add up to approximately 4.4% of the sample.

The sample taken for sequencing was PBMCs. The chain was built from TRBV9 and TRBJ2-3; 11 middle bases align to TRBD2. The TCR was taken from a human donor in good health. Some clones in this sample may be carry-over from other donors' samples. At the DNA level, the sequence is TGTGCCAGCAGCCCCACTAGCGGGGGAGGTAGAGATACGCAGTATTTT. It translates as CASSPTSGGGRDTQYF.